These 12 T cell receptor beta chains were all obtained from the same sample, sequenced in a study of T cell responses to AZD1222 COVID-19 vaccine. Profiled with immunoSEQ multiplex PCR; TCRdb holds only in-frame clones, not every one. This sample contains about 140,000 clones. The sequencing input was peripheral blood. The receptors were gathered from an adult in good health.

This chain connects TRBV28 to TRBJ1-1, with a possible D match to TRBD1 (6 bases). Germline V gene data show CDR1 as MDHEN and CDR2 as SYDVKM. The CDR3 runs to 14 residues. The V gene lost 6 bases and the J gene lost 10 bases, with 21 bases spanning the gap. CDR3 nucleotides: TGTGCCAGCAGCCGTTCGACCCACAGGGTGCTAGCTTTCTTT. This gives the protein CASSRSTHRVLAFF.

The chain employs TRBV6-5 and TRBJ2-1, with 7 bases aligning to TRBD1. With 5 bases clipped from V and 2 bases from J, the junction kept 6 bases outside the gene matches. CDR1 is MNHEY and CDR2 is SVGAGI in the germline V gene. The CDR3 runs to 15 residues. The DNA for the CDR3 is TGTGCCAGCAGTATCCGACAGGGCCCCTACAATGAGCAGTTCTTC. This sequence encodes CASSIRQGPYNEQFF.

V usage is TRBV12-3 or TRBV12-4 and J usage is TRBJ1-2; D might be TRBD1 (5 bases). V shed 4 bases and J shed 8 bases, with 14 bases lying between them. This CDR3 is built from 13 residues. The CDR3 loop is CASSSQGPRGYTF. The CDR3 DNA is TGTGCCAGCAGTTCCCAGGGCCCCCGAGGCTACACCTTC.

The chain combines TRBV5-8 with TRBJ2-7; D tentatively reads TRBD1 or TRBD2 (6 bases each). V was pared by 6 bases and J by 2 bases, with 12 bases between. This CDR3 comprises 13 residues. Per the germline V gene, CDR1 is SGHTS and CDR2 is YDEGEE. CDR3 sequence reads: CASTRRGAYEQYF. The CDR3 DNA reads TGTGCCAGCACCCGTAGGGGGGCCTACGAGCAGTACTTC.

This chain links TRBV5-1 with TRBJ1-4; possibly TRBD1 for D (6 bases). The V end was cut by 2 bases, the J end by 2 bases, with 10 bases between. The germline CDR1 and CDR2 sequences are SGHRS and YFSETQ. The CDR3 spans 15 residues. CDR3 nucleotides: TGCGCCAGCAGCTTTAGGGGGTCCACTAATGAAAAACTGTTTTTT. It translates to CASSFRGSTNEKLFF.

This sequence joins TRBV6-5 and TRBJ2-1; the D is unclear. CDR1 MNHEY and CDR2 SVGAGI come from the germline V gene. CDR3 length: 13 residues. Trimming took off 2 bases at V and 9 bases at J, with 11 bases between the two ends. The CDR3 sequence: CASSYNVLSEQFF. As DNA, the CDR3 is TGTGCCAGCAGTTACAACGTTTTAAGTGAGCAGTTCTTC.

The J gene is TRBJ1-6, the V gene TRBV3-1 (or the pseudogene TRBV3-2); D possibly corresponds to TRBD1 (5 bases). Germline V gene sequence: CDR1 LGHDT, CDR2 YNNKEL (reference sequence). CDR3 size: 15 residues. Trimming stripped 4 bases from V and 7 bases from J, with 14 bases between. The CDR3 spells CASSPPGLGNSPLHF. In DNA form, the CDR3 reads TGTGCCAGCAGCCCTCCAGGGTTGGGGAATTCACCCCTCCACTTT.

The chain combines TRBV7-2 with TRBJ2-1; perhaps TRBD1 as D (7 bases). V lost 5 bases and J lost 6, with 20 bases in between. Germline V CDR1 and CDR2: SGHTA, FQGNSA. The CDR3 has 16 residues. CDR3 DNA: TGTGCCAGCAGCCCCTCCTCCGGGACAGCGGGCAATGAGCAGTTCTTC. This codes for CASSPSSGTAGNEQFF.

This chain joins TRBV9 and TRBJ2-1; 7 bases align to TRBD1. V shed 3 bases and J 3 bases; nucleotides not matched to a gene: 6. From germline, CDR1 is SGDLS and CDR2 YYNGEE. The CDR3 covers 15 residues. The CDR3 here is CASSARQGFYNEQFF. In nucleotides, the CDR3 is TGTGCCAGCAGCGCCCGACAGGGTTTCTACAATGAGCAGTTCTTC.

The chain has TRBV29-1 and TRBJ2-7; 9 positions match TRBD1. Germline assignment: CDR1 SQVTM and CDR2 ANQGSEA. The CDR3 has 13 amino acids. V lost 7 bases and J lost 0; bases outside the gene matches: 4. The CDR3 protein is CSAATGGSYEQYF. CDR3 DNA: TGCAGCGCCGCGACAGGGGGCTCCTACGAGCAGTACTTC.

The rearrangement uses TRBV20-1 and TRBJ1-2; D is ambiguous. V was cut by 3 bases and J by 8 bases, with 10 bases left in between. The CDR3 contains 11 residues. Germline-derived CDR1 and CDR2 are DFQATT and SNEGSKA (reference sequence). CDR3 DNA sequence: TGCAGTGCTAGGTGGTGGAAGGGCTACACCTTC. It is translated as CSARWWKGYTF.

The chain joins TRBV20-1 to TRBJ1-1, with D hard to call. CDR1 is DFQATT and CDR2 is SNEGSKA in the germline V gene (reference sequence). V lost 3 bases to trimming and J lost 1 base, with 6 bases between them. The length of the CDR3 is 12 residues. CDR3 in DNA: TGCAGTGCTAGTCTTCGGAACACTGAAGCTTTCTTT. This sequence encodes CSASLRNTEAFF.